The 26 T cell receptor beta chains presented below share a single source sample, sequenced in a study of tumor-infiltrating lymphocytes in primary liver carcinoma. From roughly 18-30 mg of unsorted bulk tissue, DNA and RNA were co-extracted together. The input was about 500 ng total RNA; TCR beta cDNA was made from it with a constant-region primer. A slightly modified ARM-PCR protocol with three nested multiplex PCR rounds produced these TCR beta libraries. Use of TRBV1-TRBV30 forward primers with a C-beta reverse primer characterized the first two PCR rounds, which lasted ten to eleven cycles each. TCRdb independently ran MiXCR on the multiplex PCR reads; one entry per CDR3 protein. The repertoire holds 55,000 or so distinct CDR3 sequences, 65% to 80% seen once, with roughly 60% in the top ten. The sequenced sample consisted of liver tumor tissue from sampling region 2. The subset: tumor region T2, inferior pole. The receptors were gathered from a man between 35 and 55 years old with primary liver carcinoma and hepatitis B virus infection.

Turning to this clonotype: The junction departs from the called germline gene at one end, perhaps through a read error. The chain employs TRBV12-3 or TRBV12-4 and TRBJ2-1; D remains ambiguous. The CDR3 extends over 12 amino acids. The CDR3 protein is CANSLRNHEQFF. The CDR3 DNA is TGTGCCAACAGTTTGAGGAACCATGAGCAGTTCTTC.

This clonotype has at least ten counts. J is TRBJ2-2 and V is TRBV4-1; TRBD1 matches at 7 bases. The CDR3 is 15 amino acids. V lost 8 bases to trimming and J lost 6 bases; unmatched junction nucleotides: 12. Germline loops: CDR1 MGHRA, CDR2 YSYEKL. The CDR3 protein is CASAQTDRFSGELFF. In DNA form, the CDR3 reads TGCGCCAGCGCACAGACGGACAGGTTCTCCGGGGAGCTGTTTTTT.

As to this clonotype: The junction departs from the called germline gene at one end, perhaps through a read error. The J gene is TRBJ2-1, the V gene TRBV11-3, with TRBD2 identical over 8 bases. The CDR3 runs to 15 residues. The germline V gene encodes CDR1 SGHNT and CDR2 YENEEA. DNA for the CDR3: TGTGCCGGCAGCGCCGGGACTAGAGGGATTAATGTGCAGTTCTTC. Encoded protein: CAGSAGTRGINVQFF. Full variable domain (missing parts from reference TRBV11-3 and TRBJ2-1): EAGVVQSPRYKIIEKKQPVAFWCNPISGHNTLYWYLQNLGQGPELLIRYENEEAVDDSQLPKDRFSAERLKGVDSTLKIQPAELGDSAVYLCAGSAGTRGINVQFFGPGTRLTVL.

The chain uses TRBV6-6 and TRBJ2-1; no clear D gene. The CDR3 runs 14 residues. The V end was cut by 2 bases, the J end by 5 bases, with 10 bases between. CDR1 and CDR2 from the germline V gene are MNHNY and SVGAGI (reference sequence). The CDR3 DNA reads TGTGCCAGCAGTTACGGGATAGCAGACAATGAGCAGTTCTTC. Translated: CASSYGIADNEQFF.

Turning to this clonotype: This clone may be a read error of a much larger clone one base away. The chain employs TRBV11-2 and TRBJ2-7, with D perhaps TRBD1 (6 bases). In germline, CDR1 is SGHAT, CDR2 FQNNGV. This CDR3 has 15 residues. Trimming removed 3 bases from V and 5 bases from J, with 17 bases in between. This CDR3 reads CASSFRWTEENEQYF. In DNA, the CDR3 is TGTGCCAGCAGCTTTCGATGGACAGAGGAAAACGAGCAGTACTTC. Complete variable domain (other parts from reference TRBV11-2 and TRBJ2-7): EAGVAQSPRYKIIEKRQSVAFWCNPISGHATLYWYQQILGQGPKLLIQFQNNGVVDDSQLPKDRFSAERLKGVDSTLKIQPAKLEDSAVYLCASSFRWTEENEQYFGPGTRLTVT.

This clonotype was counted a single time. A read error may explain this, as a much larger clone is one base away. The chain has TRBV29-1 and TRBJ2-3, with unresolved D. Per the germline V gene, CDR1 is SQVTM and CDR2 is ANQGSEA. This CDR3 is 13 amino acids long. The CDR3 nucleotides are TGCAGCGTGGGCTTAGGAAGCACATATACGCAGTATTTT. Protein product: CSVGLGSTYTQYF.

As to this clonotype: A junction end diverges from the germline sequence, so it may reflect a read error. V gene TRBV4-1 combines with J gene TRBJ2-3; 10 positions agree with TRBD2. Germline-derived CDR1 and CDR2 are MGHRA and YSYEKL. CDR3 length: 18 amino acids. The chain's CDR3 is CASSQTIALAGVTYTQYF. The CDR3 DNA is TGCGCCAGCAGCCAGACAATTGCCCTAGCGGGAGTCACCTATACACAGTATTTT.

The chain links TRBV6-5 to TRBJ2-7, with 7 nucleotides matching TRBD2. V trimming: 6 bases; J trimming: 2 bases; junction bases outside the gene matches: 16. This CDR3 has 17 residues. Germline V gene data show CDR1 as MNHEY and CDR2 as SVGAGI. The DNA of the CDR3 is TGTGCCAGCAGGACGTTGACTAGCTGGAGACTAACCTACGAGCAGTACTTC. Translated, it gives CASRTLTSWRLTYEQYF.

A few counts support this clonotype. The V gene is TRBV28, the J gene TRBJ2-2, with 7 bases that match TRBD1. V lost 3 bases and J lost 3; bases outside the gene matches: 7. This CDR3 has 16 amino acids. CDR1 and CDR2 (germline): MDHEN, SYDVKM. CDR3 DNA: TGTGCCAGCAGTTTCCCACAGGGGCCTTACACCGGGGAGCTGTTTTTT. This translates into CASSFPQGPYTGELFF.

A remark on this clonotype: The junction shows a germline mismatch at one end, possibly a read error. The CDR3 region has the DNA TGTGCCAGCAGTCCTCAGGACAAGAACACTGAAGCTTTCTTC. Translation gives CASSPQDKNTEAFF. The chain employs TRBV6-5 and TRBJ1-1; a possible D gene is TRBD1 (5 bases). Germline CDR1 MNHEY, CDR2 SVGAGI. This CDR3 is 14 amino acids long.

Regarding this clonotype: At one end the junction does not follow the germline gene, possibly because of a read error. V and J are TRBV4-1 and TRBJ2-3, with 9 bases identical to TRBD1. Germline-derived CDR1 and CDR2 are MGHRA and YSYEKL. This CDR3 spans 19 amino acids. The CDR3 region is CVSSQDPPMGQGSTDTQYF. Here the CDR3 DNA reads TGCGTCAGCAGCCAAGATCCCCCCATGGGACAGGGTAGCACAGATACGCAGTATTTT.

This clonotype was seen only once. At one end, the junction sequence differs from germline, possibly due to a read error. The gene calls are TRBV6-6 and TRBJ1-6, with 9 bases aligning to TRBD1. This CDR3 region has 15 residues. Per the germline V gene, CDR1 is MNHNY and CDR2 is SVGAGI (reference sequence). The DNA for the CDR3 is TGTGCCAGCACCACACAAACAGGGGGCAATTCATCCCTCCACTTT. The encoded protein is CASTTQTGGNSSLHF.

About this clonotype itself: Because it lacks the conserved phenylalanine or tryptophan at the end, this CDR3 is likely a read error. The CDR3 sequence: CARSYPGPPGELFL. The CDR3 nucleotides read TGTGCCCGCAGTTACCCGGGGCCCCCCGGGGAGCTGTTTCTT. This chain links TRBV6-2 or TRBV6-3 with TRBJ2-2; D possibly matches TRBD1 or TRBD2 (5 bases each). This CDR3 is 14 amino acids long. CDR1 and CDR2 (germline): MNHEY, SVGEGT.

The V call is TRBV5-1, the J call TRBJ2-3; D may be TRBD1 (5 bases). Trimming cost V 6 bases and J 3 bases, with 8 bases left between them. The length of the CDR3 is 12 residues. Germline V gene data show CDR1 as SGHRS and CDR2 as YFSETQ. The CDR3 is CASTDTTDTQYF. In DNA form, the CDR3 reads TGCGCCAGCACGGACACGACAGATACGCAGTATTTT.

V usage is TRBV29-1 and J usage is TRBJ2-3; 12 positions agree with TRBD2. The germline gives CDR1 SQVTM, CDR2 ANQGSEA. The ends lost 4 bases at V and 2 bases at J; junction bases unmatched: 16. CDR3 length: 19 residues. This chain's CDR3 is CSVAGTLAGGGSITDTQYF. As DNA, the CDR3 is TGCAGCGTTGCGGGAACACTAGCGGGAGGTGGTAGTATCACAGATACGCAGTATTTT.

This clonotype was seen once. The rearrangement links TRBV28 to TRBJ1-5; 7 bases match TRBD1. CDR1 and CDR2 (germline): MDHEN, SYDVKM. This CDR3 is 15 amino acids long. Trimming at V came to 5 bases and at J to 6 bases, leaving 10 bases not matched to a gene. The CDR3 DNA reads TGTGCCAGCAGTCCCCGATTAGGGGGCGGTCAGCCCCAGCATTTT. Its protein is CASSPRLGGGQPQHF.

Concerning this clonotype: A read error may be the cause here, since a much bigger clone is one base away. The rearrangement links TRBV7-9 to TRBJ2-3; 8 bases match TRBD2. Germline V gene lookup returns CDR1 SEHNR and CDR2 FQNEAQ (reference sequence). The CDR3 has 15 residues. The CDR3 region has the DNA TGTACCAGCAGCCCGCCGGGACTAGGCACAGATACGCAGTATTTT. The encoded protein is CTSSPPGLGTDTQYF.

This clonotype was detected a few times. A read error is possible here, since a much larger clone lies one base away. V is TRBV29-1 and J is TRBJ1-1, with TRBD1 as a possible D gene (6 bases). Germline V gene data show CDR1 as SQVTM and CDR2 as ANQGSEA. Trimming shortened V by 6 bases and J by 5 bases, and 13 bases separated the two germline ends. The length of the CDR3 is 12 residues. The DNA of the CDR3 is TGCAGCGTGGGGACAAGCATGACTGAAGCTTTCTTT. It specifies CSVGTSMTEAFF.

This clonotype was detected only once. The germline gene is not matched at one end of the junction; a read error may be the cause. The chain links TRBV30 to TRBJ2-1; possibly TRBD2 for D (5 bases). Per the germline V gene, CDR1 is GTSNPN and CDR2 is SVGIG (reference sequence). The CDR3 covers 13 residues. CDR3 nucleotides: TGTACCTGGACTCCAGCGACTTACAATGAGCAGTTATTC. It specifies CTWTPATYNEQLF.

Worth noting for this clonotype: One end of the junction varies from germline; a read error may be responsible. This chain joins TRBV11-2 and TRBJ1-4, with D uncertain. This CDR3 contains 16 residues. The germline V gene encodes CDR1 SGHAT and CDR2 FQNNGV. CDR3 region: CASSKPPGGTNEQLFF. The CDR3 region has the DNA TGTGCCAGCAGCAAGCCTCCAGGAGGAACAAATGAACAACTTTTTTTT.

There are many counts of this clonotype. V gene TRBV29-1 combines with J gene TRBJ2-3, with D perhaps matching TRBD1 or TRBD2 (6 bases each). Trimming removed 0 bases at V and 14 bases at J, with 15 bases between. CDR1 and CDR2 (germline): SQVTM, ANQGSEA. The CDR3 totals 12 residues. This CDR3 reads CSVEEEAGQSYF. The CDR3 DNA is TGCAGCGTTGAAGAAGAGGCGGGACAATCGTATTTT.

As for this clonotype: Being one base from a much bigger clone, this may be a read error. This chain connects TRBV7-9 to TRBJ2-6, with D perhaps matching TRBD1 (6 bases). Germline V gene lookup returns CDR1 SEHNR and CDR2 FQNEAQ (reference sequence). The CDR3 runs to 17 residues. The CDR3 nucleotides read TGTGCCAACAGCCCCGACAGGTTAAGTTCTGGGGCCAACGTCCTGACTTTC. Translating gives CANSPDRLSSGANVLTF.

Of note for this clonotype: Since no conserved phenylalanine or tryptophan closes the CDR3, a read error is the likely cause. The DNA is omitted, as the CDR3 cannot be located on it reliably, and the CDR3 follows TCRdb's listing. The gene calls are TRBV11-2 and TRBJ1-2; the table's D call of TRBD1 was not tested on the DNA. Germline assignment: CDR1 SGHAT and CDR2 FQNNGV. The CDR3 numbers 13 amino acids, ends counted. The CDR3 is CASSSVSVYGYTI.

As for this clonotype: The germline gene is not matched at one end of the junction; a read error may be the cause. The V gene is TRBV6-2 or TRBV6-3, the J gene TRBJ2-7, with D perhaps assigned TRBD1 or TRBD2 (5 bases each). The CDR3 covers 11 residues. Germline V gene sequence: CDR1 MNHEY, CDR2 SVGEGT. The CDR3 loop is CVSRIGDEHYF. CDR3 bases: TGTGTCAGCAGAATCGGGGACGAGCACTACTTC.

The chain has TRBV6-2 or TRBV6-3 and TRBJ2-4; no clear D gene. Germline V gene sequence: CDR1 MNHEY, CDR2 SVGEGT. The CDR3 extends over 14 amino acids. The CDR3 nucleotides read TGTGTCAACTGTTTGGAGCTAGCCAAAAACATTCAGTACTTC. It translates to CVNCLELAKNIQYF.

This clonotype occurred a few times. V gene TRBV4-2 combines with J gene TRBJ2-7; 8 bases match TRBD1. The CDR3 is 14 residues long. Per the germline V gene, CDR1 is LGHNA and CDR2 is YNFKEQ. V was pared by 1 base and J by 5 bases, with 4 bases of the junction left unmatched. The CDR3 sequence: CASSQGDRGHEQYF. Written as DNA, the CDR3 is TGTGCCAGCAGCCAAGGTGACAGGGGCCACGAGCAGTACTTC.